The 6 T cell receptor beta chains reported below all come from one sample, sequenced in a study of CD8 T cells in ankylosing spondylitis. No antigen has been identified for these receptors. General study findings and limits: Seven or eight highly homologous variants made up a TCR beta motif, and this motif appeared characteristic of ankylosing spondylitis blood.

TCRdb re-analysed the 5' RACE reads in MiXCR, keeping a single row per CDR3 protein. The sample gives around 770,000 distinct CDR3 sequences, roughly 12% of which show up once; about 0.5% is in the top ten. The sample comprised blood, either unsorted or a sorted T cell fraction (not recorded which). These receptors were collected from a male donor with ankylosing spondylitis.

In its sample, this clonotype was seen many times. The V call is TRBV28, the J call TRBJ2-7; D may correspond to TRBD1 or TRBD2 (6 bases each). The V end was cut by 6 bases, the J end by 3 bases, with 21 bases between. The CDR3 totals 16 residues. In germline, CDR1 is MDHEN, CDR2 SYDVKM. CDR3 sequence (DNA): TGTGCCAGCAGCCTGAAGGGGGGCCGTTTTAACTACGAGCAGTACTTC. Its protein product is CASSLKGGRFNYEQYF. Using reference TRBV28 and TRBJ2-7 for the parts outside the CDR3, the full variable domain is DVKVTQSSRYLVKRTGEKVFLECVQDMDHENMFWYRQDPGLGLRLIYFSYDVKMKEKGDIPEGYSVSREKKERFSLILESASTNQTSMYLCASSLKGGRFNYEQYFGPGTRLTVT.

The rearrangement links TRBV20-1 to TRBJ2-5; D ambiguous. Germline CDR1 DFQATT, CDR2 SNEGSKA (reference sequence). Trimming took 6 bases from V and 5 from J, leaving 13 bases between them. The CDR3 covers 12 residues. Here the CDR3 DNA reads TGCAGTGCCCCCCACCTCGGGGAGACCCAGTACTTC. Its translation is CSAPHLGETQYF.

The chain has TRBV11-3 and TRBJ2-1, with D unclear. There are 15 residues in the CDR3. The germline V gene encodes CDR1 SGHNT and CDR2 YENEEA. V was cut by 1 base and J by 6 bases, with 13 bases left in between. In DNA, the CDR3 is TGTGCCAGCAGCTTAGGCCCCGCCAGGCCCAATGAGCAGTTCTTC. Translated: CASSLGPARPNEQFF.

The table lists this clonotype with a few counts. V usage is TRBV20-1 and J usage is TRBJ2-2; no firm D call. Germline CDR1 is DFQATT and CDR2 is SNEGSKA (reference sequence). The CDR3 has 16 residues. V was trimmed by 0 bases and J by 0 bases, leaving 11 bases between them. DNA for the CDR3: TGCAGTGCTAGAGACACCAGGCGTACGAACACCGGGGAGCTGTTTTTT. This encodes CSARDTRRTNTGELFF.

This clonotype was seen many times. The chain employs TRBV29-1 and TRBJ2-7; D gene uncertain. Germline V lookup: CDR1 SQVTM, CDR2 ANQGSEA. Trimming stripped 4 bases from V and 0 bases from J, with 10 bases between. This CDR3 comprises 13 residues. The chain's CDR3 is CSVGHYGSYEQYF. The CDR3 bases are TGCAGCGTTGGACATTACGGCTCCTACGAGCAGTACTTC.

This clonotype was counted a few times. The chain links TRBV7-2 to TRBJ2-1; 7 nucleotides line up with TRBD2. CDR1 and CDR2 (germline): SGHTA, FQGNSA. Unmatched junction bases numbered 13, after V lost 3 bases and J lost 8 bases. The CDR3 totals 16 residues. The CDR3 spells CASSFPLRAGDDEQFF. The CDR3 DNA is TGTGCCAGCAGCTTCCCTCTTAGGGCGGGAGACGATGAGCAGTTCTTC.